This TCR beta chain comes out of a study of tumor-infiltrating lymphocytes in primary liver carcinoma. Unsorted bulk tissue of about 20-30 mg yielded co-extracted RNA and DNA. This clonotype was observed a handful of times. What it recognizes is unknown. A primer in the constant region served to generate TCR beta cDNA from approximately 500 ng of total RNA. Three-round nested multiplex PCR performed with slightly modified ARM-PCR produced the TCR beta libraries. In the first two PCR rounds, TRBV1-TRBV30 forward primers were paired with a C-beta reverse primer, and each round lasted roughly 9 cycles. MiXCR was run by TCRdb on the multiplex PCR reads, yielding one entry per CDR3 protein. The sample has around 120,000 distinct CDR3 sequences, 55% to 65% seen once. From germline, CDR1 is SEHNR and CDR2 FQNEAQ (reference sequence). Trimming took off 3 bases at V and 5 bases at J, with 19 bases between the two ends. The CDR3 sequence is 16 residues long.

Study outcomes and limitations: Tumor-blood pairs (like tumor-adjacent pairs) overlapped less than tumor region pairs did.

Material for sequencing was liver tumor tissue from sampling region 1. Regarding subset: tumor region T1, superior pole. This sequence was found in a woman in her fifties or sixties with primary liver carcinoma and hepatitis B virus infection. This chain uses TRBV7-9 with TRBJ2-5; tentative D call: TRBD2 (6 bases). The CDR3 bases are TGTGCCAGCAGCTTCAAGGCAATGGGGGGTTCCGAGACCCAGTACTTC. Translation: CASSFKAMGGSETQYF. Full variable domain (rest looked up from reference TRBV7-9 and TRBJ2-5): DTGVSQNPRHKITKRGQNVTFRCDPISEHNRLYWYRQTLGQGPEFLTYFQNEAQLEKSRLLSDRFSAERPKGSFSTLEIQRTEQGDSAMYLCASSFKAMGGSETQYFGPGTRLLVL.